A single sample is the source of the 29 T cell receptor beta chains below, sequenced in a study of cytomegalovirus exposure and HLA in healthy donors. Both 60 Vbeta primers and 13 Jbeta primers went into the PCR. Some clones are missing from TCRdb's copy, which holds only in-frame ones; the method was immunoSEQ multiplex PCR. The sample has more than 85,000 clones, roughly 80% seen once. The sequencing input was PBMCs. The receptors come from a woman aged 35 to 49 in good health and CMV-seropositive.

The rearrangement joins TRBV5-6 to TRBJ2-7; D may be TRBD1 (6 bases). This CDR3 spans 15 amino acids. Germline V gene lookup returns CDR1 SGHDT and CDR2 YYEEEE. V shed 0 bases and J shed 4 bases, with 14 bases lying between them. This chain's CDR3 is CASSLGGRLAYEQYF. The CDR3 DNA reads TGTGCCAGCAGCTTGGGGGGGCGTTTGGCATACGAGCAGTACTTC. The full variable domain, its missing parts supplied by reference TRBV5-6 and TRBJ2-7, is DAGVTQSPTHLIKTRGQQVTLRCSPKSGHDTVSWYQQALGQGPQFIFQYYEEEERQRGNFPDRFSGHQFPNYSSELNVNALLLGDSALYLCASSLGGRLAYEQYFGPGTRLTVT.

This sequence joins TRBV7-9 and TRBJ2-5; 7 bases are a match to TRBD1. The CDR3 is 12 residues long. V gave up 7 bases and J gave up 4 bases; unmatched junction bases: 3. CDR1 SEHNR and CDR2 FQNEAQ come from the germline V gene (reference sequence). The CDR3 sequence is CASTRTGETQYF. The DNA of the CDR3 is TGTGCCAGCACCCGGACAGGAGAGACCCAGTACTTC.

Points on this clone: At one boundary the junction diverges from the germline segment, which might be a read error. Other DNA sequences in the sample encode the same CDR3. This sequence joins TRBV6-6 and TRBJ2-2, with a weak D call TRBD1 (6 bases). The germline CDR1 and CDR2 sequences are MNHNY and SVGAGI (reference sequence). CDR3 length equals 14 residues. CDR3 residues: CASSPRGETGELFF. CDR3 in DNA: TGTGCCAGCAGTCCCAGGGGTGAAACCGGGGAGCTATTTTTT.

The chain carries TRBV5-5 and TRBJ2-3; a possible D gene is TRBD2 (6 bases). The ends were cut back, 4 bases at V and 4 bases at J, with 16 bases in the middle. Germline CDR1 is SGHKS and CDR2 is YYEKEE (reference sequence). The CDR3 is 15 residues long. The CDR3 here is CASSRRLVGPDTQYF. The CDR3 region has the DNA TGTGCCAGCAGCAGAAGACTAGTTGGCCCAGATACGCAGTATTTT. Full variable domain (remainder filled in from reference TRBV5-5 and TRBJ2-3): DAGVTQSPTHLIKTRGQQVTLRCSPISGHKSVSWYQQVLGQGPQFIFQYYEKEERGRGNFPDRFSARQFPNYSSELNVNALLLGDSALYLCASSRRLVGPDTQYFGPGTRLTVL.

The rearrangement links TRBV18 to TRBJ2-2, with 7 bases identical to TRBD1. The V segment lost 3 bases and the J segment 1 base; nucleotides outside the gene matches: 2. Germline V gives CDR1 KGHSH, CDR2 LQKENI. The CDR3 runs to 15 residues. The DNA for the CDR3 is TGTGCCAGCTCACCGAGACAGGGGAACACCGGGGAGCTGTTTTTT. Protein sequence: CASSPRQGNTGELFF.

The chain uses TRBV6-5 and TRBJ1-1; 7 bases line up with TRBD1. Germline loops: CDR1 MNHEY, CDR2 SVGAGI. V shed 2 bases, J shed 11 bases, and the junction held 8 bases outside the gene matches. This CDR3 has 13 residues. CDR3 residues: CASSYEGGSTAFF. The CDR3 coding sequence is TGTGCCAGCAGTTACGAAGGGGGCTCTACGGCTTTCTTT.

The chain carries TRBV7-6 and TRBJ2-7; TRBD2 matches at 7 bases. V shed 1 base, J shed 0 bases, and the junction held 6 bases outside the gene matches. This CDR3 contains 16 residues. Germline V CDR1 and CDR2: SGHVS, FNYEAQ. The DNA of the CDR3 is TGTGCCAGCAGCTTAGGATATGGGGGGGTCTCCTACGAGCAGTACTTC. This encodes CASSLGYGGVSYEQYF.

V usage is TRBV19 and J usage is TRBJ1-2; no reliable D call. The V gene's germline CDR1 is LNHDA and CDR2 SQIVND (reference sequence). The CDR3 spans 14 residues. With 2 bases removed from V and 4 bases from J, the gap between germline ends came to 11 bases. The CDR3 spells CASSILLRSYGYTF. The DNA for the CDR3 is TGTGCCAGTAGTATACTACTACGGAGCTATGGCTACACCTTC.

The J gene is TRBJ2-7, the V gene TRBV5-1, with 8 positions matching TRBD1. The CDR3 has 16 amino acids. Unmatched junction bases numbered 7, after V lost 2 bases and J lost 0 bases. Germline CDR1 SGHRS, CDR2 YFSETQ. CDR3 coding DNA: TGCGCCAGCAGCTTTGACTCGACAGGGGCCTCCTACGAGCAGTACTTC. Protein: CASSFDSTGASYEQYF.

This chain uses TRBV5-4 with TRBJ2-7; 10 positions agree with TRBD2. The CDR3 length is 15 residues. V gave up 4 bases and J gave up 0 bases; unmatched junction bases: 4. The germline gives CDR1 SGHNT, CDR2 YYREEE (reference sequence). As DNA, the CDR3 is TGTGCCAGCAGCCGATCTAGCGGGAGCTCCTACGAGCAGTACTTC. Its protein product is CASSRSSGSSYEQYF.

This chain uses TRBV5-1 with TRBJ2-1; 11 bases fit TRBD2. V gave up 5 bases and J gave up 5 bases; unmatched junction bases: 9. The CDR3 length is 16 residues. CDR1 and CDR2 (germline): SGHRS, YFSETQ. In DNA form, the CDR3 reads TGCGCCAGCAGACATAGCGGGAGGGGATGGAACAATGAGCAGTTCTTC. It encodes CASRHSGRGWNNEQFF.

V usage is TRBV11-2 and J usage is TRBJ2-1; possibly TRBD2 for D (6 bases). In germline, CDR1 is SGHAT, CDR2 FQNNGV. V was shortened by 5 bases and J by 7 bases, with 21 bases between the two germline ends. This CDR3 contains 16 residues. This chain's CDR3 is CASSPGGSLGGNEQFF. The CDR3 bases are TGTGCCAGCAGCCCCGGGGGTTCCTTAGGAGGGAATGAGCAGTTCTTC.

V and J are TRBV7-9 and TRBJ2-7, with D possibly matching TRBD2 (5 bases). CDR3 length: 12 residues. In germline, CDR1 is SEHNR, CDR2 FQNEAQ (reference sequence). Deletions cut 3 bases from V and 3 bases from J, with 6 bases between. The CDR3 DNA reads as TGTGCCAGCAGCTTGGGGAGCTACGAGCAGTACTTC. It encodes CASSLGSYEQYF.

CDR3 nucleotide sequence: TGTGCCAGCAGCTTAGCCTACCGGAACACTGAAGCTTTCTTT. Translated: CASSLAYRNTEAFF. This sequence joins TRBV7-2 and TRBJ1-1; D unclear. V gave up 0 bases and J gave up 1 base, with 6 bases separating them. The CDR3 runs to 14 residues. Germline values: CDR1 SGHTA, CDR2 FQGNSA.

The V gene is TRBV5-1, the J gene TRBJ2-1, with TRBD2 as a possible D gene (6 bases). The CDR3 length is 16 residues. V was pared by 4 bases and J by 0 bases, with 14 bases between. CDR1 SGHRS and CDR2 YFSETQ come from the germline V gene. CDR3 sequence: CASSLLADSSYNEQFF. The CDR3 DNA sequence: TGCGCCAGCAGCCTATTAGCGGATAGCTCCTACAATGAGCAGTTCTTC.

This clone has only one observation. The chain couples TRBV28 to TRBJ2-1, with D perhaps TRBD1 (6 bases). V was cut by 8 bases and J by 8 bases, with 19 bases left in between. CDR1 is MDHEN, CDR2 SYDVKM, per germline. The length of the CDR3 is 14 residues. CDR3 loop: CASEQDPSGDEQFF. The CDR3 DNA follows: TGTGCCAGCGAACAGGACCCCTCAGGGGATGAGCAGTTCTTC.

This clone was observed a few times. The chain combines TRBV10-2 with TRBJ2-2; D perhaps matches TRBD1 (6 bases). The CDR3 covers 16 residues. Trimming removed 6 bases from V and 1 base from J, with 15 bases in between. Germline V gene sequence: CDR1 WSHSY, CDR2 SAAADI. CDR3 loop: CASREYRVWNTGELFF. Here the CDR3 DNA reads TGCGCCAGCAGAGAATACAGGGTATGGAACACCGGGGAGCTGTTTTTT.

The chain uses TRBV5-1 and TRBJ1-1, with a tentative D call TRBD1 (5 bases). With 4 bases removed from V and 3 bases from J, the gap between germline ends came to 10 bases. Germline V CDR1 and CDR2: SGHRS, YFSETQ. The CDR3 spans 13 residues. CDR3: CASSGVRDTEAFF. In DNA, the CDR3 is TGCGCCAGCAGCGGTGTCAGGGACACTGAAGCTTTCTTT.

V usage is TRBV2 and J usage is TRBJ2-1; the match to TRBD2 covers 7 bases. Germline CDR1 SNHLY, CDR2 FYNNEI. This CDR3 has 13 amino acids. Unmatched junction bases numbered 2, after V lost 9 bases and J lost 0 bases. The DNA of the CDR3 is TGTGCCAGACGGACTAGCTCCTACAATGAGCAGTTCTTC. Amino acids: CARRTSSYNEQFF.

V usage is TRBV13 and J usage is TRBJ1-6; D might be TRBD1 (6 bases). The ends were cut back, 4 bases at V and 9 bases at J, with 10 bases in the middle. Germline lookup yields CDR1 PRHDT and CDR2 FYEKMQ (reference sequence). CDR3 length: 13 residues. In DNA, the CDR3 is TGTGCCAGCAGCTCACCAGGGGTTTCACCCCTCCACTTT. Translation gives CASSSPGVSPLHF.

The chain carries TRBV19 and TRBJ1-5, with D perhaps TRBD1 (5 bases). Deletions cut 8 bases from V and 1 base from J, with 9 bases between. The germline V gene encodes CDR1 LNHDA and CDR2 SQIVND (reference sequence). The CDR3 spans 13 residues. The DNA for the CDR3 is TGTGCCAGTGGACACGGAAGCAATCAGCCCCAGCATTTT. Translated: CASGHGSNQPQHF.

The chain joins TRBV4-2 to TRBJ2-2; TRBD2 matches 14 bases. CDR3 length equals 20 residues. The V and J ends lost 0 bases and 7 bases, in that order; junction bases with no gene match: 13. The germline V gene has CDR1 LGHNA and CDR2 YNFKEQ. As DNA, the CDR3 is TGTGCCAGCAGCCAAGACCACCTGACTAGCGGGAGGGCCGTTATCGGGGAGCTGTTTTTT. As protein: CASSQDHLTSGRAVIGELFF.

Turning to this clone: The sample contains more than one DNA sequence encoding this CDR3. V usage is TRBV7-3 and J usage is TRBJ2-7; weak D call: TRBD2 (7 bases). Germline lookup yields CDR1 SGHTA and CDR2 FQGTGA. This CDR3 has 13 amino acids. V was clipped by 1 base and J by 6 bases, with 10 bases between them. CDR3 amino acids: CASSLREGGEQYF. DNA of the CDR3: TGTGCCAGCAGCTTAAGGGAGGGGGGCGAGCAGTACTTC.

Here the CDR3 DNA reads TGTGCCAGCAGCAGGCAGGGGGACACTGAAGCTTTCTTT. As protein: CASSRQGDTEAFF. This sequence joins TRBV5-4 and TRBJ1-1, with 7 positions matching TRBD1. The germline CDR1 and CDR2 sequences are SGHNT and YYREEE (reference sequence). The CDR3 runs to 13 residues. Trimming cost V 4 bases and J 3 bases; bases outside gene matches: 3.

The rearrangement uses TRBV11-2 and TRBJ2-5; 8 bases map to TRBD2. Per the germline V gene, CDR1 is SGHAT and CDR2 is FQNNGV. J was trimmed by 0 bases and V by 2 bases; bases with no gene match: 5. CDR3 length equals 16 residues. The CDR3 loop reads CASSLTPGGYQETQYF. The CDR3 nucleotides are TGTGCCAGCAGCTTAACCCCGGGGGGGTACCAAGAGACCCAGTACTTC.

The chain employs TRBV5-6 and TRBJ2-5; maybe TRBD2 (6 bases). Germline loops: CDR1 SGHDT, CDR2 YYEEEE. V was trimmed by 4 bases and J by 4 bases, leaving 23 bases between them. CDR3 length: 17 amino acids. The CDR3 DNA reads as TGTGCCAGCAGCCATCCATTCGGCGGGGCGGGCGGAGAGACCCAGTACTTC. It encodes CASSHPFGGAGGETQYF.

The V and J genes are TRBV5-4 and TRBJ2-5; 9 bases are shared with TRBD2. The end of the DNA fits TRBJ2-7 better, so the J call may be wrong. CDR3 size: 15 residues. In germline, CDR1 is SGHNT, CDR2 YYREEE (reference sequence). The CDR3 nucleotides are TGTGCCAGCAGCGGTAGCGGGAGCCCCTCCTACGAGCAGTACTTC. Its protein product is CASSGSGSPSYEQYF.

The chain uses TRBV18 and TRBJ2-5; 9 nucleotides line up with TRBD2. Losses at the gene ends were 2 bases for V and 4 bases for J; bases not matched to a gene: 5. This CDR3 is built from 15 residues. CDR1 is KGHSH and CDR2 is LQKENI in the germline V gene. In DNA form, the CDR3 reads TGTGCCAGCTCACCAGGCATAGCGGGAGTAGAGACCCAGTACTTC. Its protein is CASSPGIAGVETQYF.

As concerns this clone: At one end, the junction sequence differs from germline, possibly due to a read error. V is TRBV6-5 and J is TRBJ2-1, with TRBD2 as a possible D gene (6 bases). There are 15 residues in the CDR3. CDR1 and CDR2 (germline): MNHEY, SVGAGI. CDR3 amino acids: CASRFRGLPYDEQFF. CDR3 nucleotides: TGTGCCAGCAGGTTTAGGGGACTGCCCTACGATGAGCAGTTCTTC.